The 2 T cell receptor gamma chains in this list originate from one sample, sequenced in a study of gamma-delta chains in newborns, infants, children. TCRdb reprocessed the reads through CATT. The table shows about 1,200 gamma-chain clones, with around 50% occurring only once. Material for sequencing was blood. The source of these receptors is a child who was a newborn, infant or young child, either healthy, febrile or measles-vaccinated (not recorded which).

Concerning this clone: A clone one base away is much larger, so this may be a read error. The rearrangement uses TRGV4 and TRGJP2. The J gene, missing from TCRdb, was assigned here through DNA to germline matching. The CDR3 contains 14 residues. V shed 5 bases, J shed 5 bases, and the junction held 8 bases outside the gene matches. Germline CDR1 is EGSTGY and CDR2 is YDSYTSSV. For the CDR3, the DNA is TGTGCCACCTGGGTTGGCCCAAGTGATTGGATCAAGACGTTT. Amino acids: CATWVGPSDWIKTF.

The rearrangement uses TRGV4 and TRGJ1 or TRGJ2. TCRdb leaves out the J gene; it was filled in here by matching the DNA to germline. Germline lookup yields CDR1 EGSTGY and CDR2 YDSYTSSV. After removal of 3 bases from V and 6 bases from J, the junction contained 11 bases not matched to a gene. This CDR3 is built from 14 residues. In DNA form, the CDR3 reads TGTGCCACCTGGGATTGGGTGGGTTTTTATAAGAAACTCTTT. It encodes CATWDWVGFYKKLF.